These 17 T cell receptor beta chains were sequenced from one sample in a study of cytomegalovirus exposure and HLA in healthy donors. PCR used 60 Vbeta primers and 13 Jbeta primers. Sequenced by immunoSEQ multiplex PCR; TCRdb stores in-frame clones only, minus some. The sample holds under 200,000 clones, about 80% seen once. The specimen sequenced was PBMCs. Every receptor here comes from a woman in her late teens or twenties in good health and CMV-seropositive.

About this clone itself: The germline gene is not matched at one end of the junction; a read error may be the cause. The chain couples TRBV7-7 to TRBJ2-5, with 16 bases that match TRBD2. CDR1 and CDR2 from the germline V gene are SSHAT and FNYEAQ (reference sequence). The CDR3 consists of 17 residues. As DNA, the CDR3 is TGTGCTAGCAGCACTGGGACTAGCGGGGGGGCGGGTGAGACCCAGTACTTC. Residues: CASSTGTSGGAGETQYF.

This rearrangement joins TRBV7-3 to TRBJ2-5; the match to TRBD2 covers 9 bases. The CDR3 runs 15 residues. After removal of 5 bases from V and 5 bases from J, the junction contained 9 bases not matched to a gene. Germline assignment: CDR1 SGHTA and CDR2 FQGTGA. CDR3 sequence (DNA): TGTGCCAGCAGCCCCCGCGGGGGGGCAAGGGAGACCCAGTACTTC. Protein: CASSPRGGARETQYF. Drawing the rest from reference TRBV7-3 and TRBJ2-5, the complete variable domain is GAGVSQTPSNKVTEKGKYVELRCDPISGHTALYWYRQSLGQGPEFLIYFQGTGAADDSGLPNDRFFAVRPEGSVSTLKIQRTERGDSAVYLCASSPRGGARETQYFGPGTRLLVL.

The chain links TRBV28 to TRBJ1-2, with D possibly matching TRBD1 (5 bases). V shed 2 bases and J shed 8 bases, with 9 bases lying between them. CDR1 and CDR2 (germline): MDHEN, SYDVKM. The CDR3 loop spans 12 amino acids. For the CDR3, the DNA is TGTGCCAGCAGTTTAGGAGGGGTCGGCTACACCTTC. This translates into CASSLGGVGYTF.

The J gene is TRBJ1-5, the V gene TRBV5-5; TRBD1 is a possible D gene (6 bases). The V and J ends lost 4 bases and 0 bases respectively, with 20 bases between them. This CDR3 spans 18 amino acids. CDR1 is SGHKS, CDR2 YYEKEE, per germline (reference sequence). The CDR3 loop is CASSRGVLGASSNQPQHF. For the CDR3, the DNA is TGTGCCAGCAGCCGGGGGGTTTTGGGGGCATCTAGCAATCAGCCCCAGCATTTT.

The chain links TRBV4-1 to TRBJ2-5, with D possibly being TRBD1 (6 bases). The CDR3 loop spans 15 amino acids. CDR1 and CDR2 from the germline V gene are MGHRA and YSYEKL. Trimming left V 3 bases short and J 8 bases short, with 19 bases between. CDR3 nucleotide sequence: TGCGCCAGCAGCCAGCCGGGACACCGCCTCGATACCCAGTACTTC. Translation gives CASSQPGHRLDTQYF.

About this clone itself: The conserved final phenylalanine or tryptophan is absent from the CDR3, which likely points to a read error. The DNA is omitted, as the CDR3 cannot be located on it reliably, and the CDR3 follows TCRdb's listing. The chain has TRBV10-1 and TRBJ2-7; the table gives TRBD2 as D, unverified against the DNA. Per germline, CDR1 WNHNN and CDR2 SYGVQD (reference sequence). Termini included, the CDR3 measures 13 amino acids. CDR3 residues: CASSEGGSPLQVA.

Here the CDR3 reads CASSLEQGGTDTQYF. CDR3 coding DNA: TGCGCCAGCAGCTTGGAACAGGGTGGCACAGATACGCAGTATTTT. The chain carries TRBV5-1 and TRBJ2-3, with D possibly matching TRBD1 (6 bases). With 0 bases removed from V and 1 base from J, the gap between germline ends came to 9 bases. CDR1 and CDR2 from the germline V gene are SGHRS and YFSETQ. The CDR3 is made up of 15 amino acids.

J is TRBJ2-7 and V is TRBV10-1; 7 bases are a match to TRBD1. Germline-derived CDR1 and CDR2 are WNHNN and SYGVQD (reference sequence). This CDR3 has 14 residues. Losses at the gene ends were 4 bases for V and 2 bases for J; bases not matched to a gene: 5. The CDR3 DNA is TGCGCCAGCAGTGCTACAGGGGTCCCCTACGAGCAGTACTTC. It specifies CASSATGVPYEQYF.

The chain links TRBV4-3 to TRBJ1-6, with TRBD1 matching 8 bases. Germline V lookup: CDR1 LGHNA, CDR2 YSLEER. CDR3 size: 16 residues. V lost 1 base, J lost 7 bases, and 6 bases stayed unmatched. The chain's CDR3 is CASSQGEGQENSPLHF. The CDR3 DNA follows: TGCGCCAGCAGCCAAGGAGAGGGACAGGAAAATTCACCCCTCCACTTT.

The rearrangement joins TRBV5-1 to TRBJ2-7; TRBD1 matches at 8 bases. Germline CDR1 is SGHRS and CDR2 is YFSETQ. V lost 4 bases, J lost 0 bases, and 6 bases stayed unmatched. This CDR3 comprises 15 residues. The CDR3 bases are TGCGCCAGCAGCCCGAGACAGGGGACCTCCTACGAGCAGTACTTC. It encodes CASSPRQGTSYEQYF.

In DNA, the CDR3 is TGTGCCAGCAGTTCAGGGACTGAAGCTTTCTTT. Translation gives CASSSGTEAFF. The V gene is TRBV27, the J gene TRBJ1-1, with D possibly being TRBD1 (5 bases). The germline V and J ends were trimmed by 4 bases and 5 bases, with 5 bases remaining between them. CDR3 length: 11 amino acids. Germline CDR1 is MNHEY and CDR2 is SMNVEV (reference sequence).

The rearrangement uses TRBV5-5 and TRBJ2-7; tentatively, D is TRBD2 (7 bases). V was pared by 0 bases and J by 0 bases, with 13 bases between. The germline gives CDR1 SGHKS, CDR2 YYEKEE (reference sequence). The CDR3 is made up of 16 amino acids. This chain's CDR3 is CASSLGGGRGSYEQYV. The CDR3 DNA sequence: TGTGCCAGCAGCTTGGGGGGGGGCCGGGGCTCCTACGAGCAGTACGTC.

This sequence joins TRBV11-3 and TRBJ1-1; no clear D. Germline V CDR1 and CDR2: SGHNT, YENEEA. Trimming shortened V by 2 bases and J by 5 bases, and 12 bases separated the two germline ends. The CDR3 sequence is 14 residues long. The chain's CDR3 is CASSLSSRWTEAFF. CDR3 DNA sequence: TGTGCCAGCAGCTTAAGTTCTAGGTGGACTGAAGCTTTCTTT.

CDR3 sequence: CASSGGGRGNEQFF. The CDR3 nucleotides read TGTGCCAGCAGTGGGGGGGGGCGGGGGAATGAGCAGTTCTTC. This sequence joins TRBV11-3 and TRBJ2-1; tentative D call: TRBD2 (7 bases). V lost 6 bases, J lost 7 bases, and 16 bases lay in between. CDR1 and CDR2 from the germline V gene are SGHNT and YENEEA. This CDR3 spans 14 amino acids.

The CDR3: CASSLAGRYEQYF. DNA of the CDR3: TGTGCCAGCAGCTTAGCGGGGCGCTACGAGCAGTACTTC. The rearrangement uses TRBV7-9 and TRBJ2-7, with D perhaps TRBD1 (5 bases). From germline, CDR1 is SEHNR and CDR2 FQNEAQ (reference sequence). CDR3 length equals 13 residues. V was shortened by 0 bases and J by 3 bases, with 6 bases between the two germline ends.

In DNA, the CDR3 is TGCAGCGTTGAGGTGGGGGGAAAAGCTTTCTTT. It codes for CSVEVGGKAFF. V usage is TRBV29-1 and J usage is TRBJ1-1, with a weak D call TRBD1 (5 bases). CDR3 length: 11 residues. Germline V gene data show CDR1 as SQVTM and CDR2 as ANQGSEA. Between the trimmed V and J ends, which lost 3 bases and 9 bases, there was a span of 11 bases.

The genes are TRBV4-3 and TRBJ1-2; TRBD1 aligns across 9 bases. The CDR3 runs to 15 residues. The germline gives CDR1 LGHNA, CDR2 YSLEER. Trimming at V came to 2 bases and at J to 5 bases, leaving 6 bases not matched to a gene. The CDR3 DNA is TGCGCCAGCAGCCAACGAAGGACAGGGGCGTATGGCTACACCTTC. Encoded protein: CASSQRRTGAYGYTF.